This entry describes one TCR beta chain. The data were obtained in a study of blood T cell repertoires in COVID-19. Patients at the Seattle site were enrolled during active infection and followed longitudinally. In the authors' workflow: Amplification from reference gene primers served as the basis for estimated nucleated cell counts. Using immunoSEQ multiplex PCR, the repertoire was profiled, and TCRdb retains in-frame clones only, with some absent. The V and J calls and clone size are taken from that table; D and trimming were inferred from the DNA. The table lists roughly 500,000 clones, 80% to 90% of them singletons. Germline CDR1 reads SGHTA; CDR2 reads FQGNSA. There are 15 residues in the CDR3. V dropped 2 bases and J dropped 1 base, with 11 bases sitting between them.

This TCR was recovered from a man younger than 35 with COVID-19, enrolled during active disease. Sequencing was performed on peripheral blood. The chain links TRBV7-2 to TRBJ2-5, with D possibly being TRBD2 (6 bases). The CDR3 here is CASSLRGRSQETQYF. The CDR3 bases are TGTGCCAGCAGCTTACGGGGGAGGTCCCAAGAGACCCAGTACTTC.